This is a list of T cell receptor beta chains from one sample in a study of lymphopenia after photon versus proton radiotherapy. Using immunoSEQ multiplex PCR, the repertoire was profiled, and TCRdb retains in-frame clones only, with some absent. The sample lists roughly 150,000 clones, approximately 91% occurring once. Sequenced here: peripheral blood, sampled from a patient treated with photon-based radiotherapy. The receptors stem from a man in his fifties or sixties with gastric cancer. CDR3s include the opening cysteine and the closing phenylalanine or tryptophan. The D gene is left open where the match is weak. Size is stated for part of the rows, as once, few or many counts, or as a class when the clone is expanded.

J gene	D gene	V gene	clone size	CDR3 protein	CDR3 DNA
TRBJ1-2	-	TRBV5-6	-	CASSLQGRDGYTF	TGTGCCAGCAGCTTACAGGGCCGGGATGGCTACACCTTC
TRBJ2-3	TRBD2	TRBV14	-	CASSPRSRGRGDTQYF	TGTGCCAGCAGCCCCAGATCCCGGGGGAGGGGAGATACGCAGTATTTT
TRBJ2-5	TRBD2	TRBV4-1	-	CASSQVPTSVETQYF	TGCGCCAGCAGCCAAGTCCCCACTAGCGTGGAGACCCAGTACTTC
TRBJ1-1	TRBD1	TRBV30	-	CAWTPVQGENTEAFF	TGTGCCTGGACTCCGGTCCAGGGGGAGAACACTGAAGCTTTCTTT
TRBJ2-1	-	TRBV11-2	-	CASSLVRRGKYNEQFF	TGTGCCAGCAGCTTAGTGCGGCGCGGGAAATACAATGAGCAGTTCTTC
TRBJ1-5	-	TRBV19	once	CASSIAWSEGNQPQHF	TGTGCCAGTAGTATAGCCTGGAGCGAGGGCAATCAGCCCCAGCATTTT
TRBJ2-1	TRBD2	TRBV28	-	CASSRTRNNEQFF	TGTGCCAGCAGTCGGACTAGAAACAATGAGCAGTTCTTC
TRBJ1-1	-	TRBV14	-	CASSQDWGGTYTEAFF	TGTGCCAGCAGCCAAGACTGGGGGGGTACGTACACTGAAGCTTTCTTT
TRBJ1-4	TRBD1	TRBV28	-	CASSRWTGRIEKLFF	TGTGCCAGCAGCCGGTGGACAGGGCGGATCGAAAAACTGTTTTTT
TRBJ1-1	-	TRBV7-6	few	CASSYRILGTEAFF	TGTGCCAGCAGCTACAGGATCTTGGGGACTGAAGCTTTCTTT
TRBJ1-2	-	TRBV11-2	-	CASRPVGNYGYTF	TGTGCCAGCAGGCCGGTAGGGAACTATGGCTACACCTTC
TRBJ1-4	-	TRBV7-2	-	CASSGSGSRNEKLFF	TGTGCCAGCAGCGGCTCGGGCAGTCGAAATGAAAAACTGTTTTTT
TRBJ2-7	TRBD2	TRBV5-4	few	CASSRGGLAGSYEQYF	TGTGCCAGCAGCCGGGGGGGACTAGCGGGTTCCTACGAGCAGTACTTC
TRBJ1-2	-	TRBV11-2	-	CASSLDRVGGVYGYTF	TGTGCCAGCAGCTTAGATCGCGTCGGGGGCGTCTATGGCTACACCTTC
TRBJ1-4	-	TRBV4-3	once	CASSRWVFTNEKLFF	TGCGCCAGCAGCCGCTGGGTGTTCACTAATGAAAAACTGTTTTTT
TRBJ1-4	-	TRBV7-6	-	CASSSRIREKLFF	TGTGCCAGCTCCTCAAGGATCCGTGAAAAACTGTTTTTT
TRBJ2-5	-	TRBV6-1	-	CASSGDIFRTETQYF	TGTGCCAGCAGTGGGGACATTTTTCGGACGGAGACCCAGTACTTC
TRBJ2-1	TRBD2	TRBV30	-	CAWSVRAGGLGEQFF	TGTGCCTGGAGTGTACGAGCGGGAGGGCTAGGTGAGCAGTTCTTC
TRBJ1-1	-	TRBV29-1	-	CSVGESWTEAFF	TGCAGCGTGGGGGAGTCGTGGACTGAAGCTTTCTTT
TRBJ1-1	-	TRBV14	once	CASSQVAGAEAFF	TGTGCCAGCAGCCAAGTTGCAGGAGCTGAAGCTTTCTTT
TRBJ2-2	-	TRBV11-2	once	CASSFAGGRNTGELFF	TGTGCCAGCAGCTTTGCGGGCGGGCGGAACACCGGGGAGCTGTTTTTT
TRBJ2-5	TRBD2	TRBV5-1	-	CASSWGTSVDQETQYF	TGCGCCAGCAGCTGGGGGACTAGCGTCGACCAAGAGACCCAGTACTTC
TRBJ1-2	-	TRBV19	-	CASSFGLIFYGYTF	TGTGCCAGTAGTTTTGGACTGATTTTTTATGGCTACACCTTC
TRBJ1-4	-	TRBV5-5	once	CASSLVGILDEKLFF	TGTGCCAGCAGCTTGGTCGGGATCCTAGATGAAAAACTGTTTTTT
TRBJ1-1	TRBD1	TRBV15	-	CATSGLRTGGPNTEAFF	TGTGCCACCAGCGGCCTACGGACAGGGGGACCTAACACTGAAGCTTTCTTT
TRBJ2-7	-	TRBV20-1	once	CSARFMREQYF	TGCAGTGCACGATTCATGAGGGAGCAGTACTTC
TRBJ2-3	-	TRBV4-3	-	CASSQVGTDTQYF	TGCGCCAGCAGCCAAGTCGGCACAGATACGCAGTATTTT
TRBJ2-7	-	TRBV29-1	once	CSVAPTVSYEQYF	TGCAGCGTCGCACCGACAGTCTCCTACGAGCAGTACTTC